The next 20 T cell receptor beta chains were all read from a single sample in a study of cytomegalovirus exposure and HLA in healthy donors. PCR amplification relied on 60 Vbeta primers (plus 13 Jbeta primers). The data were produced by immunoSEQ multiplex PCR, yet TCRdb's version contains in-frame clones alone and is incomplete. The table includes a few hundred thousand clones, roughly 90% detected once. The sequencing input was PBMCs. Receptors originate from a young woman in good health and CMV-seronegative.

This clone turned up a few times. The chain joins TRBV6-5 to TRBJ2-3, with D possibly TRBD2 on 6 matching bases. Germline V lookup: CDR1 MNHEY, CDR2 SVGAGI. The CDR3 has 14 amino acids. Trimming left V 6 bases short and J 1 base short, with 11 bases between. The DNA of the CDR3 is TGTGCCAGCAGAGTTCCGGGGGGCACAGATACGCAGTATTTT. Amino acids: CASRVPGGTDTQYF.

The rearrangement joins TRBV7-3 to TRBJ2-7; TRBD1 matches at 9 bases. This CDR3 has 15 amino acids. Germline V lookup: CDR1 SGHTA, CDR2 FQGTGA. V shed 4 bases, J shed 4 bases, and the junction held 8 bases outside the gene matches. In DNA form, the CDR3 reads TGTGCCAGCAGCTCAGCACCGGGACAGGGTTACGAGCAGTACTTC. Protein sequence: CASSSAPGQGYEQYF.

This chain connects TRBV4-1 to TRBJ2-7; unclear D gene. Germline V CDR1 and CDR2: MGHRA, YSYEKL. V dropped 4 bases and J dropped 1 base, with 11 bases sitting between them. The CDR3 extends over 14 amino acids. DNA for the CDR3: TGCGCCAGCAGCCCCCCAAATCTATCCTACGAGCAGTACTTC. Amino acids: CASSPPNLSYEQYF.

V gene TRBV6-1 combines with J gene TRBJ1-2, with 9 bases that match TRBD1. Germline CDR1 and CDR2: MNHNS and SASEGT. Unmatched junction bases numbered 10, after V lost 6 bases and J lost 8 bases. The CDR3 is made up of 14 amino acids. The CDR3 region has the DNA TGTGCCAGCAGCCAAACCACAGGGGGCGGGGGCTACACCTTC. The encoded protein is CASSQTTGGGGYTF.

V gene TRBV18 combines with J gene TRBJ2-1, with a weak D call TRBD2 (5 bases). The CDR3 contains 14 residues. Looked up from germline, CDR1 is KGHSH and CDR2 is LQKENI. V lost 3 bases and J lost 3, with 9 bases in between. The CDR3 bases are TGTGCCAGCTCACCGTCACGGGACTACAATGAGCAGTTCTTC. This translates into CASSPSRDYNEQFF.

CDR3 bases: TGTGCCTGGAGTGTGGGGACAGGGCGAGGGGGTAGCAATCAGCCCCAGCATTTT. Translated: CAWSVGTGRGGSNQPQHF. The chain carries TRBV30 and TRBJ1-5; 9 positions match TRBD1. Germline lookup yields CDR1 GTSNPN and CDR2 SVGIG (reference sequence). The CDR3 extends over 18 amino acids. V was clipped by 0 bases and J by 0 bases; unmatched bases: 9.

The V and J genes are TRBV7-9 and TRBJ2-5; D is perhaps TRBD2 (5 bases). The ends were cut back, 3 bases at V and 5 bases at J, with 16 bases in the middle. CDR3 size: 15 residues. The germline gives CDR1 SEHNR, CDR2 FQNEAQ (reference sequence). In nucleotides, the CDR3 is TGTGCCAGCAGCTTCGCCCCGGGCCGAGGGGAGACCCAGTACTTC. It specifies CASSFAPGRGETQYF.

The chain links TRBV13 to TRBJ2-1, with TRBD2 identical over 10 bases. J was trimmed by 10 bases and V by 3 bases; bases with no gene match: 0. This CDR3 has 12 amino acids. Germline assignment: CDR1 PRHDT and CDR2 FYEKMQ (reference sequence). CDR3 DNA sequence: TGTGCCAGCAGCTTTAGCGGGGGGGAGCAGTTCTTC. Protein product: CASSFSGGEQFF. Combining the CDR3 with reference TRBV13 and TRBJ2-1 gives the whole variable domain AAGVIQSPRHLIKEKRETATLKCYPIPRHDTVYWYQQGPGQDPQFLISFYEKMQSDKGSIPDRFSAQQFSDYHSELNMSSLELGDSALYFCASSFSGGEQFFGPGTRLTVL.

The J gene is TRBJ1-3, the V gene TRBV6-5; 7 positions match TRBD1. Germline values: CDR1 MNHEY, CDR2 SVGAGI. The CDR3 contains 16 residues. J lost 1 base, V lost 0 bases, and 3 bases had no gene match. In DNA form, the CDR3 reads TGTGCCAGCAGTTACTCAAAGGGGGCTTCTGGAAACACCATATATTTT. Amino acids: CASSYSKGASGNTIYF.

The chain recombines TRBV10-3 with TRBJ1-4; 8 nucleotides match TRBD1. This CDR3 is built from 16 residues. CDR1 and CDR2 from the germline V gene are ENHRY and SYGVKD. V was clipped by 8 bases and J by 0 bases; unmatched bases: 8. DNA for the CDR3: TGTGCCATCGGTACAGGGGGGCTAGCAACTAATGAAAAACTGTTTTTT. It yields the protein CAIGTGGLATNEKLFF.

The chain links TRBV2 to TRBJ2-1; D is possibly TRBD1 (6 bases). The CDR3 contains 14 residues. V lost 2 bases and J 13 bases, leaving 18 bases between the germline ends. Germline V lookup: CDR1 SNHLY, CDR2 FYNNEI. CDR3 DNA sequence: TGTGCCAGCAGTGAAACAGGGTACCTAACAGACCAGTTCTTC. Its translation: CASSETGYLTDQFF.

V and J are TRBV4-1 and TRBJ1-3, with 8 bases aligning to TRBD1. J gave up 4 bases and V 1 base, and 9 bases lay outside the gene matches. The CDR3 length is 17 residues. CDR1 MGHRA and CDR2 YSYEKL come from the germline V gene. The CDR3, as DNA: TGCGCCAGCAGCCAAGGGGAACTACAGGGGGTGGGAAACACCATATATTTT. Translation: CASSQGELQGVGNTIYF.

The rearrangement joins TRBV4-2 to TRBJ1-5, with TRBD1 identical over 9 bases. Trimming took 2 bases from V and 3 from J; bases not matched to a gene: 5. Germline V lookup: CDR1 LGHNA, CDR2 YNFKEQ. The CDR3 is 16 residues long. CDR3 sequence: CASSQQGQGNNQPQHF. CDR3 bases: TGTGCCAGCAGCCAACAGGGACAGGGCAACAATCAGCCCCAGCATTTT.

This chain links TRBV5-1 with TRBJ1-2; the match to TRBD1 covers 7 bases. CDR3 size: 14 residues. Germline V gene data show CDR1 as SGHRS and CDR2 as YFSETQ. The trim removed 4 bases at V and 4 bases at J, leaving 7 bases unmatched. The CDR3 protein is CASSPGQESYGYTF. The CDR3 DNA reads as TGCGCCAGCAGCCCCGGACAGGAGAGCTATGGCTACACCTTC.

The sample holds a few counts of this clone. The genes are TRBV9 and TRBJ1-2, with 10 bases that match TRBD1. Germline V gene sequence: CDR1 SGDLS, CDR2 YYNGEE. With 3 bases clipped from V and 5 bases from J, the junction kept 4 bases outside the gene matches. This CDR3 is built from 14 residues. CDR3 nucleotide sequence: TGTGCCAGCAGCGCTGGACAGGGGGGGTATGGCTACACCTTC. It yields the protein CASSAGQGGYGYTF.

The chain links TRBV2 to TRBJ1-1, with unresolved D. The CDR3 has 14 amino acids. Trimming cost V 3 bases and J 1 base, with 9 bases left between them. The germline V gene encodes CDR1 SNHLY and CDR2 FYNNEI. The CDR3 spells CASSDPGRNTEAFF. The CDR3, as DNA: TGTGCCAGCAGTGATCCCGGTAGGAACACTGAAGCTTTCTTT.

The genes are TRBV27 and TRBJ2-3; TRBD1 might be the D (5 bases). Germline CDR1 reads MNHEY; CDR2 reads SMNVEV (reference sequence). The CDR3 consists of 15 residues. Trimming removed 1 base at V and 8 bases at J, with 16 bases between. In DNA, the CDR3 is TGTGCCAGCAGTTTATATCGTCACCCCCAGGGTACGCAGTATTTT. It encodes CASSLYRHPQGTQYF.

The V call is TRBV6-6, the J call TRBJ1-1; 7 nucleotides match TRBD1. This CDR3 is 14 amino acids long. Germline V CDR1 and CDR2: MNHNY, SVGAGI (reference sequence). Germline trimming cut 6 bases from V and 5 bases from J; bases unmatched to any gene: 9. The DNA for the CDR3 is TGTGCCAGCAGCCAACAGGGGACGGGGACTGAAGCTTTCTTT. Its protein product is CASSQQGTGTEAFF.

V and J are TRBV14 and TRBJ1-2, with a weak D call TRBD1 (6 bases). The length of the CDR3 is 14 residues. Germline CDR1 is SGHDN and CDR2 is FVKESK. V gave up 4 bases and J gave up 4 bases, with 13 bases separating them. The CDR3 DNA is TGTGCCAGCAGCCTAATACAGGGAAGCTATGGCTACACCTTC. The encoded protein is CASSLIQGSYGYTF.

The chain is built from TRBV23-1 and TRBJ2-7, with 8 bases fitting TRBD2. TRBV23-1 is an ORF, with its function uncertain. V was pared by 0 bases and J by 3 bases, with 10 bases of the junction left unmatched. The CDR3 length is 17 residues. DNA for the CDR3: TGCGCCAGCAGTCAATCGGGGAGCGGGGGAGAAAACTACGAGCAGTACTTC. It encodes CASSQSGSGGENYEQYF.